This TCR beta chain originates from a study of identical twins. TCRdb re-called the 5' RACE reads with MiXCR, one entry per CDR3 protein. The table has approximately 890,000 distinct CDR3 sequences, around an eighth seen once. Study-level findings and limits: Diverse VJ usage suggested most zero-insertion clonotypes were not invariant T cells.

A word on this clonotype: Its antigen is undetermined.

With V trimmed by 2 bases and J by 0 bases, 8 bases remained unmatched. This CDR3 comprises 18 residues. The same data also contributed to another study, on yellow fever vaccine responses in identical twins.

The sequenced sample was PBMCs. This receptor was taken from a woman aged 18 to 35 in good health. The chain is built from TRBV12-3 or TRBV12-4 and TRBJ2-1; 9 nucleotides line up with TRBD2. Here the CDR3 DNA reads TGTGCCAGCAGTTTATTAAGTAGCGGGGGTTACTCCTACAATGAGCAGTTCTTC. As protein: CASSLLSSGGYSYNEQFF.